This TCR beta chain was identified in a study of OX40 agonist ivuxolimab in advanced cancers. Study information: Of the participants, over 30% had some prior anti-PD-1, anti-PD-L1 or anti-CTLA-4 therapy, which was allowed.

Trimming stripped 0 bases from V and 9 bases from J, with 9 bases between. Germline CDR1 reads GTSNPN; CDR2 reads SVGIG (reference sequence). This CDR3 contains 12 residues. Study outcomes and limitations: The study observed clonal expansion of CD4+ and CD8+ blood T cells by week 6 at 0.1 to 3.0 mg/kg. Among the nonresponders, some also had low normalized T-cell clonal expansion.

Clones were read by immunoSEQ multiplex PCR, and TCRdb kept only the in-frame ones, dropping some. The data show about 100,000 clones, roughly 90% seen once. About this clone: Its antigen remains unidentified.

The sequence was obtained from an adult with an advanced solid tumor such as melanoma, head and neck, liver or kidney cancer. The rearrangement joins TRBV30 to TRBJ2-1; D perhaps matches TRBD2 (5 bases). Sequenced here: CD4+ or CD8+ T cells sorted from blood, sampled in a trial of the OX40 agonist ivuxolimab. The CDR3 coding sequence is TGTGCCTGGAGTGTACGAGGGTTTGAGCAGTTCTTC. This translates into CAWSVRGFEQFF.